A selection of T cell receptor beta chains follows, all from one sample in a study of T cells in Graves' hyperthyroidism and ophthalmopathy. TCRdb independently ran MiXCR on the multiplex PCR reads; one entry per CDR3 protein. This repertoire shows about 480,000 distinct CDR3 sequences, approximately 14% found once; its top ten account for about a sixth. The sample taken for sequencing was blood. These receptors were obtained from a woman under 30 with Graves' hyperthyroidism. The CDR3 runs from the conserved cysteine through the conserved F or W. A D gene is named only where the DNA matches it firmly. The size field reads once, few, many or a size class.

TRBJ2-4 | . | TRBV29-1 | many | CSVEAGTRAKNIQYF | TGCAGCGTTGAAGCAGGGACCCGAGCCAAAAACATTCAGTACTTC
TRBJ2-5 | TRBD2 | TRBV10-3 | few | CATTSVPSETQYF | TGTGCCACTACTAGCGTTCCATCAGAGACCCAGTACTTC
TRBJ2-3 | . | TRBV11-2 | many | CASSLRVDTQYF | TGTGCCAGCAGCTTAAGGGTGGATACGCAGTATTTT
TRBJ1-5 | . | TRBV3-1 | many | CASSQVRAGQPQHF | TGTGCCAGCAGCCAAGTCAGGGCAGGCCAGCCCCAGCATTTT
TRBJ2-5 | . | TRBV6-2/TRBV6-3 | many | CASSYGKGGVQETQYF | TGTGCCAGCAGTTACGGGAAGGGTGGGGTCCAAGAGACCCAGTACTTC
TRBJ1-1 | . | TRBV11-3 | many | CASSSRTSMNTEAFF | TGTGCCAGCAGCTCCCGGACTTCTATGAACACTGAAGCTTTCTTT
TRBJ2-2 | . | TRBV24-1 | few | CATSGGGRGTGELFF | TGTGCCACCAGTGGAGGGGGGCGGGGGACCGGGGAGCTGTTTTTT
TRBJ2-7 | TRBD2 | TRBV2 | few | CASSDGGRASYEQYF | TGTGCCAGCAGTGACGGCGGGAGGGCCTCCTACGAGCAGTACTTC
TRBJ1-3 | TRBD1 | TRBV10-3 | many | CAISPTGMSGNTIYF | TGTGCCATCAGCCCGACAGGGATGTCTGGAAACACCATATATTTT
TRBJ1-5 | TRBD1 | TRBV30 | many | CALSGTGNQPQHF | TGTGCCTTGTCCGGGACAGGGAATCAGCCCCAGCATTTT
TRBJ2-6 | . | TRBV2 | many | CASIGGPGANVLTF | TGTGCCAGCATTGGGGGGCCCGGGGCCAACGTCCTGACTTTC
TRBJ2-1 | . | TRBV4-2 | few | CASSQVTRGLHNEQFF | TGTGCCAGCAGCCAAGTAACCCGAGGGCTCCACAATGAGCAGTTCTTC